These 5 T cell receptor beta chains were all obtained from the same sample, sequenced in a study of shared clonotypes between healthy human individuals. The data were produced by immunoSEQ multiplex PCR, yet TCRdb's version contains in-frame clones alone and is incomplete. The sample yields roughly 490,000 clones, around 80% seen once. The sample consisted of PBMCs. Receptors originate from a woman aged 40 to 50 in good health. Some clones in this sample may be carry-over from other donors' samples.

In the case of this clone: A far larger clone is one base from this, pointing to a likely read error. The chain is built from TRBV30 and TRBJ1-5, with D unresolved. With 1 base removed from V and 0 bases from J, the gap between germline ends came to 4 bases. This CDR3 contains 13 residues. Germline V gives CDR1 GTSNPN, CDR2 SVGIG (reference sequence). The CDR3 DNA reads as TGTGCCTGGAGTGCCTGTAGCAATCAGCCCCAGCATTTT. Translating it yields CAWSACSNQPQHF.

In this sample, this clone turned up a few times. V and J are TRBV29-1 and TRBJ2-5; TRBD1 agrees at 11 bases. Germline V gene lookup returns CDR1 SQVTM and CDR2 ANQGSEA. The V and J ends lost 4 bases and 1 base, in that order; junction bases with no gene match: 2. This CDR3 is built from 14 residues. The CDR3, as DNA: TGCAGCGTTGTGGGACAGGGGGGCCAAGAGACCCAGTACTTC. Its protein is CSVVGQGGQETQYF.

Regarding this clone: This likely traces to a read error, being one base from a far larger clone. This CDR3 reads CTWSADRVKGYTF. The CDR3 DNA reads as TGTACCTGGAGTGCGGACAGGGTAAAAGGCTACACCTTC. This chain uses TRBV30 with TRBJ1-2; the match to TRBD1 covers 8 bases. The CDR3 extends over 13 amino acids. Germline assignment: CDR1 GTSNPN and CDR2 SVGIG (reference sequence).

V usage is TRBV28 and J usage is TRBJ2-2; a possible D gene is TRBD2 (6 bases). The CDR3 has 15 amino acids. Deletions cut 5 bases from V and 4 bases from J, with 14 bases between. CDR1 is MDHEN and CDR2 is SYDVKM in the germline V gene. For the CDR3, the DNA is TGTGCCAGCAGTCCGACCCGGGGGTTCACCGGGGAGCTGTTTTTT. Its translation: CASSPTRGFTGELFF.

The V and J genes are TRBV9 and TRBJ2-3; D uncertain. The CDR3 covers 13 residues. CDR1 and CDR2 (germline): SGDLS, YYNGEE. Deletions cut 0 bases from V and 4 bases from J, with 6 bases between. CDR3 coding DNA: TGTGCCAGCAGCGTAGCTAATGCAGATACGCAGTATTTT. Translating it yields CASSVANADTQYF.